This is a list of T cell receptor beta chains from one sample in a study of Ad26.COV2.S vaccination and SARS-CoV-2 variants. Profiled with immunoSEQ multiplex PCR; TCRdb holds only in-frame clones, not every one. Here the sample spans about 330,000 clones, 85% to 90% being singletons. The source material was peripheral blood, sampled in a trial of Ad26.COV2.S vaccine versus placebo. These receptors were obtained from a person aged 18-65 years who received the Ad26.COV2.S COVID-19 vaccine or a placebo. Both conserved end residues are part of each CDR3. Each record gives: J gene, V gene, clone size, D gene, CDR3 DNA, CDR3 protein. D genes are given only for firm matches. Not every row has a clone size; where given, it reads once, few, many or a size class.

TRBJ2-2 | TRBV7-9 | NA | NA | TGTGCCAGCAGCCCAAGGGACATTACCGGGGAGCTGTTTTTT | CASSPRDITGELFF
TRBJ1-4 | TRBV21-1 | NA | NA | TGTGCCAGCAGCACGAAAACGGACGGACGAACTAATGAAAAACTGTTTTTT | CASSTKTDGRTNEKLFF
TRBJ1-3 | TRBV4-3 | NA | NA | TGCGCCAGCAGCCAAGATTTTATTACTGATGGAAACACCATATATTTT | CASSQDFITDGNTIYF
TRBJ2-1 | TRBV4-3 | NA | NA | TGCGCCAGCAGCCAAGGGTCCGTCTTTAATGAGCAGTTCTTC | CASSQGSVFNEQFF
TRBJ1-1 | TRBV11-2 | NA | NA | TGTGCCAGCACCCAAGCGGGGTTCACTGAAGCTTTCTTT | CASTQAGFTEAFF
TRBJ2-2 | TRBV14 | NA | TRBD2 | TGTGCCAGCAGCCAAGATAGCGGGGTAAACACCGGGGAGCTGTTTTTT | CASSQDSGVNTGELFF
TRBJ1-1 | TRBV5-1 | once | NA | TGCGCCAGCAGCTTGTCAGCGACTCTGAACACTGAAGCTTTCTTT | CASSLSATLNTEAFF
TRBJ2-7 | TRBV21-1 | NA | NA | TGTGCCAGCAGCAAAGGAGGGGGAAGGTCGGCAACCTACGAGCAGTACTTC | CASSKGGGRSATYEQYF
TRBJ2-1 | TRBV5-1 | once | NA | TGCGCCAGCAGCTTGAAAGGGGCGGGTGAGCAGTTCTTC | CASSLKGAGEQFF
TRBJ1-1 | TRBV6-5 | once | NA | TGTGCCAGCAGCCTCACACAGAACACTGAAGCTTTCTTT | CASSLTQNTEAFF
TRBJ2-2 | TRBV6-5 | NA | TRBD2 | TGTGCCAGCGGTACTAGCGGGCAGAACACCGGGGAGCTGTTTTTT | CASGTSGQNTGELFF
TRBJ1-4 | TRBV7-2 | NA | TRBD1 | TGTGCCAGCAGCCCAAGGACAGGGGTTTGGGAAAAACTGTTTTTT | CASSPRTGVWEKLFF
TRBJ1-6 | TRBV5-1 | once | TRBD1 | TGCGCCAGCAGCATAACGTGGACAGGGGAGAATTCACCCCTCCACTTT | CASSITWTGENSPLHF
TRBJ1-2 | TRBV6-2/TRBV6-3 | NA | NA | TGTGCCAGCAGCCTAGACCCCCTTCCCATCTATGGCTACACCTTC | CASSLDPLPIYGYTF
TRBJ2-6 | TRBV18 | NA | NA | TGTGCCAGCTTAATACAGGGTTTTTACTCTGGGGCCAACGTCCTGACTTTC | CASLIQGFYSGANVLTF
TRBJ1-1 | TRBV6-5 | NA | NA | TGTGCCAGCAGTAATTGGAACACTGAAGCTTTCTTT | CASSNWNTEAFF
TRBJ2-5 | TRBV28 | NA | NA | TGTGCCAGCAGTTTAAGTGGCGGGTGGGTCCAAGAGACCCAGTACTTC | CASSLSGGWVQETQYF
TRBJ2-7 | TRBV9 | once | TRBD2 | TGTGCCAGCGGGCGGGGGACTAGAGACTACGAGCAGTACTTC | CASGRGTRDYEQYF
TRBJ1-3 | TRBV6-5 | NA | NA | TGTGCCAGCAGTTACCGGGACCCCCTCTCTGGAAACACCATATATTTT | CASSYRDPLSGNTIYF
TRBJ2-3 | TRBV28 | NA | NA | TGTGCCAGCAGTTTACCCCTCTTGTGGGAGTGGGCAGATACGCAGTATTTT | CASSLPLLWEWADTQYF
TRBJ2-7 | TRBV6-1 | NA | TRBD1 | TGTGCCAGCAGTGAAGCGGGGGACAGACTTACCTACGAGCAGTACTTC | CASSEAGDRLTYEQYF
TRBJ1-2 | TRBV27 | NA | TRBD1 | TGTGCCAGCAGTTTATCCTCCGGGACAGAAGTTAACTATGGCTACACCTTC | CASSLSSGTEVNYGYTF
TRBJ2-7 | TRBV5-1 | NA | NA | TGCGCCAGCAGCTCCGGGACATCCTCCTACGAGCAGTACTTC | CASSSGTSSYEQYF
TRBJ1-1 | TRBV11-2 | NA | NA | TGTGCCAGCAGCCGTACGACAGTCTTGAACACTGAAGCTTTCTTT | CASSRTTVLNTEAFF
TRBJ2-5 | TRBV9 | NA | NA | TGTGCCAGCAGCTTACTAGCTGGGGGAGAGACCCAGTACTTC | CASSLLAGGETQYF
TRBJ2-7 | TRBV6-6 | NA | TRBD1 | TGTGCCAGCAGCAGAGGGGGCGACGAGCAGTACTTC | CASSRGGDEQYF
TRBJ1-1 | TRBV19 | NA | TRBD1 | TGTGCCAGTACTATACAGGGGTTATGGAACACTGAAGCTTTCTTT | CASTIQGLWNTEAFF
TRBJ1-2 | TRBV18 | NA | NA | TGTGCCAGCTCACCAATCAGGGACACCGCAAGGAACTATGGCTACACCTTC | CASSPIRDTARNYGYTF
TRBJ2-7 | TRBV4-3 | NA | NA | TGCGCCAGCAGCCGAGGCCTCGACGTTGGGCAGGGGATCTACGAGCAGTACTTC | CASSRGLDVGQGIYEQYF
TRBJ1-4 | TRBV28 | NA | TRBD1 | TGTGCCAGCAGTTCGCAGGGGGCTGATGAAAAACTGTTTTTT | CASSSQGADEKLFF
TRBJ2-1 | TRBV3-1/TRBV3-2 | NA | NA | TGTGCCAGCAGCCGAGGGAAGAGTGAGCAGTTCTTC | CASSRGKSEQFF
TRBJ1-2 | TRBV6-5 | NA | NA | TGTGCCAGCAGTTCCACAGGGACGACGAACTATGGCTACACCTTC | CASSSTGTTNYGYTF
TRBJ1-6 | TRBV5-5 | NA | NA | TGTGCCAGCAGCGGAACTACATCCTATAATTCACCCCTCCACTTT | CASSGTTSYNSPLHF
TRBJ2-5 | TRBV7-2 | NA | NA | TGTGCCAGCAGCTTAAGACAGAAAGAGACCCAGTACTTC | CASSLRQKETQYF
TRBJ2-3 | TRBV7-9 | NA | TRBD2 | TGTGCCAGCAGCTTAGGGACTAGCGGGGACCGGGATACGCAGTATTTT | CASSLGTSGDRDTQYF
TRBJ2-7 | TRBV13 | NA | TRBD2 | TGTGCCAGCTCCTTAAGGGGCAGCGGGGGGATCAGCTCCTACGAGCAGTACTTC | CASSLRGSGGISSYEQYF
TRBJ1-1 | TRBV12-3/TRBV12-4 | once | NA | TGTGCCAGCAGTAAGCCTAACACTGAAGCTTTCTTT | CASSKPNTEAFF
TRBJ1-5 | TRBV19 | few | NA | TGTGCCAGTAGTAGGGCCGGACCGAGCAATCAGCCCCAGCATTTT | CASSRAGPSNQPQHF
TRBJ1-1 | TRBV13 | few | NA | TGTGCCAGCAGTCCCGGGGCCATGAACACTGAAGCTTTCTTT | CASSPGAMNTEAFF
TRBJ1-2 | TRBV6-2/TRBV6-3 | NA | NA | TGTGCCAGCAGTGGTGGGACCCAGTACTATGGCTACACCTTC | CASSGGTQYYGYTF
TRBJ1-1 | TRBV11-2 | NA | NA | TGTGCCAGCAGCTTACTACAGGGTAGTACTGAAGCTTTCTTT | CASSLLQGSTEAFF
TRBJ2-1 | TRBV3-1/TRBV3-2 | NA | NA | TGTGCCAGCAGCCAAGGACAGGCTAAGCAGTTCTTC | CASSQGQAKQFF
TRBJ1-5 | TRBV19 | NA | NA | TGTGCCAGTACGCGAGACCCTCCCAGCGCTCATAGCAATCAGCCCCAGCATTTT | CASTRDPPSAHSNQPQHF
TRBJ1-5 | TRBV7-2 | NA | TRBD1 | TGTGCCAGCAGCCCCCGACAGGGTGCGAATAGCAATCAGCCCCAGCATTTT | CASSPRQGANSNQPQHF
TRBJ1-4 | TRBV4-1 | once | NA | TGCGCCAGCAGAGCAGGGGACGGAAAACTGTTTTTT | CASRAGDGKLFF
TRBJ1-5 | TRBV4-1 | NA | NA | TGCGCCAGCAGCCAAGAGCTGGACAGACATCATAGCAATCAGCCCCAGCATTTT | CASSQELDRHHSNQPQHF
TRBJ1-2 | TRBV7-9 | NA | NA | TGTGCCAGCACCACCCCCTCGCTATCAAGGGGCCGGTTTAACTATGGCTACACCTTC | CASTTPSLSRGRFNYGYTF
TRBJ1-1 | TRBV5-1 | NA | NA | TGCGCCAGCAGCTCGGAGGTAAGGACTGAAGCTTTCTTT | CASSSEVRTEAFF
TRBJ1-5 | TRBV7-2 | NA | TRBD1 | TGTGCCAGCAGCTTAACCGGGACAGGGAATCAGCCCCAGCATTTT | CASSLTGTGNQPQHF
TRBJ1-2 | TRBV29-1 | NA | TRBD1 | TGCAGCGAGCTGACAGGGGAAGAGGGCTATGGCTACACCTTC | CSELTGEEGYGYTF
TRBJ2-7 | TRBV7-9 | NA | TRBD1 | TGTGCCAGCAGCTTAGTACAGGGGGCCAACGAGCAGTACTTC | CASSLVQGANEQYF
TRBJ1-6 | TRBV6-5 | once | NA | TGTGCCAGCAGTTCTATAAGAGACGCCTATAATTCACCCCTCCACTTT | CASSSIRDAYNSPLHF
TRBJ1-1 | TRBV6-5 | few | NA | TGTGCCAGCACCTTACAGGACGGGCGCACTGAAGCTTTCTTT | CASTLQDGRTEAFF
TRBJ2-5 | TRBV19 | once | NA | TGTGCCAGTAGTATAAAGTCGGGTCAAGAGACCCAGTACTTC | CASSIKSGQETQYF